This passage covers 21 T cell receptor beta chains from one sample sequenced in a study of blood T cell repertoires in COVID-19. Sequencing was performed with immunoSEQ multiplex PCR; in TCRdb, only in-frame clones are kept and a portion is missing. The repertoire holds about 120,000 clones, with about 89% as singletons. Sequencing was done on a sample of peripheral blood. These receptors all stem from a man in his 60s with COVID-19, enrolled during active disease.

The gene calls are TRBV6-1 and TRBJ2-5; no firm D call. This CDR3 has 13 amino acids. The germline V gene has CDR1 MNHNS and CDR2 SASEGT. Trimming removed 2 bases from V and 7 bases from J, with 11 bases in between. Here the CDR3 DNA reads TGTGCCAGCAGTGAATACCCTGGCGGGACCCAGTACTTC. Encoded protein: CASSEYPGGTQYF.

Concerning this clone itself: Compared with germline, one end of the junction differs, possibly owing to a read error. The CDR3 sequence is CANSTQGADEQYF. CDR3 nucleotides: TGTGCCAATAGTACACAGGGGGCGGACGAGCAGTACTTC. V usage is TRBV19 and J usage is TRBJ2-7, with TRBD1 matching 9 bases. CDR1 is LNHDA and CDR2 is SQIVND in the germline V gene (reference sequence). The CDR3 contains 13 residues.

This clone was seen a single time. The chain links TRBV7-2 to TRBJ2-1; 7 nucleotides line up with TRBD1. CDR1 is SGHTA and CDR2 is FQGNSA in the germline V gene. The CDR3 extends over 16 amino acids. The ends lost 5 bases at V and 0 bases at J; junction bases unmatched: 7. The CDR3 loop reads CASSRDRASSYNEQFF. The CDR3 region has the DNA TGTGCCAGCAGCCGCGACAGGGCAAGCTCCTACAATGAGCAGTTCTTC.

V usage is TRBV10-3 and J usage is TRBJ1-1, with a weak D call TRBD1 (6 bases). CDR3 length: 13 residues. Germline values: CDR1 ENHRY, CDR2 SYGVKD. Trimming removed 7 bases at V and 1 base at J, with 10 bases between. CDR3 in DNA: TGTGCCATCACTGCGGACAGGAACACTGAAGCTTTCTTT. Translating it yields CAITADRNTEAFF.

This clone showed up just once. J is TRBJ1-6 and V is TRBV5-1; 11 positions match TRBD1. Germline V gives CDR1 SGHRS, CDR2 YFSETQ. J lost 6 bases, V lost 3 bases, and 5 bases had no gene match. There are 16 residues in the CDR3. CDR3 sequence reads: CASSSEGTGGNSPLHF. The DNA for the CDR3 is TGCGCCAGCAGCTCTGAAGGGACAGGGGGTAATTCACCCCTCCACTTT. Full variable domain (missing parts from reference TRBV5-1 and TRBJ1-6): KAGVTQTPRYLIKTRGQQVTLSCSPISGHRSVSWYQQTPGQGLQFLFEYFSETQRNKGNFPGRFSGRQFSNSRSEMNVSTLELGDSALYLCASSSEGTGGNSPLHFGNGTRLTVT.

The table lists this clone with many counts. The chain employs TRBV5-1 and TRBJ1-2, with 9 positions matching TRBD1. CDR1 is SGHRS, CDR2 YFSETQ, per germline. The V segment lost 4 bases and the J segment 4 bases; nucleotides outside the gene matches: 8. The CDR3 length is 15 residues. For the CDR3, the DNA is TGCGCCAGCAGCCGGCCGGGACAGGGTGCCTATGGCTACACCTTC. Encoded protein: CASSRPGQGAYGYTF.

The V gene is TRBV14, the J gene TRBJ1-1; no clear D. The CDR3 totals 11 residues. Germline CDR1 reads SGHDN; CDR2 reads FVKESK. The V end lost 8 bases, the J end lost 8 bases, and 12 bases lay between the germline ends. The CDR3 loop reads CASGATREAFF. The CDR3 DNA reads TGTGCCAGCGGCGCGACAAGAGAAGCTTTCTTT.

The J gene is TRBJ2-1, the V gene TRBV7-9; D perhaps matches TRBD2 (5 bases). The germline V and J ends were trimmed by 5 bases and 3 bases, with 14 bases remaining between them. The germline V gene has CDR1 SEHNR and CDR2 FQNEAQ (reference sequence). This CDR3 is 15 amino acids long. CDR3 amino acids: CASSAGLNLYNEQFF. The CDR3 nucleotides are TGTGCCAGCAGCGCCGGACTGAACCTCTACAATGAGCAGTTCTTC. The variable domain in full, with the rest retrieved from reference TRBV7-9 and TRBJ2-1, is DTGVSQNPRHKITKRGQNVTFRCDPISEHNRLYWYRQTLGQGPEFLTYFQNEAQLEKSRLLSDRFSAERPKGSFSTLEIQRTEQGDSAMYLCASSAGLNLYNEQFFGPGTRLTVL.

V and J are TRBV5-4 and TRBJ1-1; tentatively, D is TRBD1 (6 bases). The CDR3 is 15 residues long. Trimming cost V 5 bases and J 5 bases, with 19 bases left between them. Germline CDR1 is SGHNT and CDR2 is YYREEE (reference sequence). Written as DNA, the CDR3 is TGTGCCAGCAGAGGGGGGGCTAGAGGATCAACTGAAGCTTTCTTT. This encodes CASRGGARGSTEAFF.

This chain links TRBV5-1 with TRBJ2-1; 8 nucleotides agree with TRBD2. The V gene end was trimmed by 4 bases and the J gene end by 2 bases; junction bases not matched to a gene: 11. This CDR3 contains 17 residues. Germline V gene sequence: CDR1 SGHRS, CDR2 YFSETQ. CDR3 sequence (DNA): TGCGCCAGCAGCCCCGCTTGGAGTAGCGGGACCTACAATGAGCAGTTCTTC. Translated, it gives CASSPAWSSGTYNEQFF.

V usage is TRBV5-4 and J usage is TRBJ2-5; D is unresolved. Trimming shortened V by 0 bases and J by 4 bases, and 7 bases separated the two germline ends. Germline V gene lookup returns CDR1 SGHNT and CDR2 YYREEE (reference sequence). The CDR3 is 13 residues long. The CDR3 loop is CASSLGYGETQYF. In nucleotides, the CDR3 is TGTGCCAGCAGCTTGGGGTACGGAGAGACCCAGTACTTC.

In its sample, this clone was seen once. V gene TRBV5-4 combines with J gene TRBJ2-3; 7 positions agree with TRBD1. The CDR3 length is 14 residues. Germline CDR1 reads SGHNT; CDR2 reads YYREEE (reference sequence). J was trimmed by 4 bases and V by 4 bases; bases with no gene match: 6. CDR3 sequence: CASSQGTAPDTQYF. Written as DNA, the CDR3 is TGTGCCAGCAGCCAAGGGACAGCCCCAGATACGCAGTATTTT.

CDR3: CASSYSRGTNYGYTF. CDR3 in DNA: TGTGCCAGCAGTTACTCCCGGGGAACAAACTATGGCTACACCTTC. The chain combines TRBV6-5 with TRBJ1-2; D remains unclear. The germline V gene has CDR1 MNHEY and CDR2 SVGAGI. V dropped 0 bases and J dropped 2 bases, with 10 bases sitting between them. The CDR3 spans 15 residues.

This sequence joins TRBV29-1 and TRBJ1-2; unclear D gene. CDR1 and CDR2 (germline): SQVTM, ANQGSEA. The CDR3 spans 15 residues. Trimming cost V 3 bases and J 4 bases, with 18 bases left between them. The CDR3 nucleotides read TGCAGCGTTGACTTGGAAAACCTGGGCCGCTATGGCTACACCTTC. Translating gives CSVDLENLGRYGYTF.

This sequence joins TRBV9 and TRBJ1-5, with unresolved D. CDR3 length equals 15 residues. The V end lost 1 base, the J end lost 2 bases, and 10 bases lay between the germline ends. Germline CDR1 SGDLS, CDR2 YYNGEE. The CDR3 region is CASSVSPLGNQPQHF. In nucleotides, the CDR3 is TGTGCCAGCAGCGTAAGCCCCTTGGGCAATCAGCCCCAGCATTTT.

The rearrangement links TRBV7-9 to TRBJ1-5, with D unresolved. CDR3 length: 13 amino acids. Germline-derived CDR1 and CDR2 are SEHNR and FQNEAQ (reference sequence). Trimming removed 5 bases from V and 5 bases from J, with 10 bases in between. CDR3 region: CASSRIRDQPQHF. In DNA form, the CDR3 reads TGTGCCAGCAGCCGTATCCGGGATCAGCCCCAGCATTTT.

The chain couples TRBV13 to TRBJ2-1, with 11 bases fitting TRBD2. V gave up 2 bases and J gave up 7 bases; unmatched junction bases: 4. The CDR3 extends over 15 amino acids. CDR1 and CDR2 (germline): PRHDT, FYEKMQ (reference sequence). The CDR3 coding sequence is TGTGCCAGCAGCTTACGACTAGCGGGGAAGAATGAGCAGTTCTTC. Translating it yields CASSLRLAGKNEQFF. The full variable domain, completed using reference TRBV13 and TRBJ2-1, is AAGVIQSPRHLIKEKRETATLKCYPIPRHDTVYWYQQGPGQDPQFLISFYEKMQSDKGSIPDRFSAQQFSDYHSELNMSSLELGDSALYFCASSLRLAGKNEQFFGPGTRLTVL.

The genes are TRBV10-3 and TRBJ1-2, with D perhaps matching TRBD1 (6 bases). Germline V gene sequence: CDR1 ENHRY, CDR2 SYGVKD. The V end was cut by 6 bases, the J end by 2 bases, with 22 bases between. The CDR3 sequence is 17 residues long. The DNA for the CDR3 is TGTGCCATCAGCCTATCGAGTGCAGGGGTTGTAAACTATGGCTACACCTTC. This translates into CAISLSSAGVVNYGYTF.

This clone showed up just a few times. Other DNA sequences from this sample encode an identical CDR3 as well. The V gene is TRBV30, the J gene TRBJ1-2; D is undetermined. CDR3 length equals 11 residues. Germline loops: CDR1 GTSNPN, CDR2 SVGIG (reference sequence). Between the trimmed V and J ends, which lost 0 bases and 4 bases, there was a span of 3 bases. The CDR3 loop reads CAWSVLYGYTF. The CDR3 bases are TGTGCCTGGAGTGTACTCTATGGCTACACCTTC.

Of note for this clone: Other DNA variants within this sample encode the same CDR3. The chain recombines TRBV3-1 (or the pseudogene TRBV3-2) with TRBJ2-5; TRBD1 matches 8 bases. CDR1 is LGHDT, CDR2 YNNKEL, per germline (reference sequence). The CDR3 length is 13 residues. Trimming cost V 2 bases and J 5 bases; bases outside gene matches: 1. The CDR3 sequence is CASSQNRGETQYF. The CDR3 DNA sequence: TGTGCCAGCAGCCAAAACAGGGGGGAGACCCAGTACTTC.

This chain uses TRBV5-1 with TRBJ1-4; D gene uncertain. CDR1 is SGHRS and CDR2 is YFSETQ in the germline V gene. V lost 1 base to trimming and J lost 2 bases, with 9 bases between them. The CDR3 sequence is 15 residues long. CDR3 amino acids: CASSLSGVTNEKLFF. DNA of the CDR3: TGCGCCAGCAGCTTGAGCGGGGTGACTAATGAAAAACTGTTTTTT.